Listed below are T cell receptor beta chains from one sample, sequenced in a study of PD-1 blockade in classical Hodgkin lymphoma. Clones were read by immunoSEQ multiplex PCR, and TCRdb kept only the in-frame ones, dropping some. The sample lists more than 10,000 clones, about 88% occurring once. The source was peripheral blood mononuclear cells (PBMCs), collected at baseline. All receptors derive from a human donor with classical Hodgkin lymphoma. Both conserved end residues are part of each CDR3. A clone size is listed for some rows: how often the clone was seen (once, few, many), or a class if it is expanded.

CDR3aa: CASREDSRNTGELFF
v_gene: TRBV25-1
j_gene: TRBJ2-2
len: 15
abundance: .

CDR3aa: CASSLIGVDEQFF
v_gene: TRBV11-3
j_gene: TRBJ2-1
len: 13
abundance: few

CDR3aa: CASSPPTGALYGYTF
v_gene: TRBV18
j_gene: TRBJ1-2
len: 15
abundance: .

CDR3aa: CAWERGAADTQYF
v_gene: TRBV30
j_gene: TRBJ2-3
len: 13
abundance: .

CDR3aa: CASSAPGGNYGYTF
v_gene: TRBV6-1
j_gene: TRBJ1-2
len: 14
abundance: .

CDR3aa: CASSPRGAVYEQYF
v_gene: TRBV11-3
j_gene: TRBJ2-7
len: 14
abundance: .

CDR3aa: CASSLLAREGIGYTF
v_gene: TRBV5-8
j_gene: TRBJ1-2
len: 15
abundance: .

CDR3aa: CASSNPGTGSYNEQFF
v_gene: TRBV21-1
j_gene: TRBJ2-1
len: 16
abundance: few

CDR3aa: CASSEVGVEGYTF
v_gene: TRBV6-1
j_gene: TRBJ1-2
len: 13
abundance: once

CDR3aa: CASSITSVYEQFF
v_gene: TRBV19
j_gene: TRBJ2-1
len: 13
abundance: .

CDR3aa: CASSLYFGPNYGYTF
v_gene: TRBV5-1
j_gene: TRBJ1-2
len: 15
abundance: few

CDR3aa: CASSPQGGTYEQYF
v_gene: TRBV7-3
j_gene: TRBJ2-7
len: 14
abundance: .

CDR3aa: CATSPRAGGVDTQYF
v_gene: TRBV15
j_gene: TRBJ2-3
len: 15
abundance: few

CDR3aa: CASSLGGPIMLNTEAFF
v_gene: TRBV10-2
j_gene: TRBJ1-1
len: 17
abundance: .

CDR3aa: CASSISGGSSYNEQFF
v_gene: TRBV19
j_gene: TRBJ2-1
len: 16
abundance: .

CDR3aa: CASSVQDLGNEKLFF
v_gene: TRBV9
j_gene: TRBJ1-4
len: 15
abundance: once

CDR3aa: CASSGRPGQPYNEQFF
v_gene: TRBV9
j_gene: TRBJ2-1
len: 16
abundance: .

CDR3aa: CASSLKRGGGQYNEQFF
v_gene: TRBV5-1
j_gene: TRBJ2-1
len: 17
abundance: .

CDR3aa: CASSLVLSNTEAFF
v_gene: TRBV5-5
j_gene: TRBJ1-1
len: 14
abundance: few

CDR3aa: CASSSQVDYGYTF
v_gene: TRBV5-1
j_gene: TRBJ1-2
len: 13
abundance: .

CDR3aa: CASSESSGFSTDTQYF
v_gene: TRBV25-1
j_gene: TRBJ2-3
len: 16
abundance: .

CDR3aa: CASSLDASGTEAFF
v_gene: TRBV28
j_gene: TRBJ1-1
len: 14
abundance: .

CDR3aa: CASSSLRLTGRSYEQYF
v_gene: TRBV27
j_gene: TRBJ2-7
len: 17
abundance: .

CDR3aa: CASSLANSRHEQYF
v_gene: TRBV7-9
j_gene: TRBJ2-7
len: 14
abundance: few

CDR3aa: CASSFKQAGEKLFF
v_gene: TRBV13
j_gene: TRBJ1-4
len: 14
abundance: few

CDR3aa: CASSLGQGGRGNQPQHF
v_gene: TRBV7-9
j_gene: TRBJ1-5
len: 17
abundance: .

CDR3aa: CASSQDPTGDTYEQYF
v_gene: TRBV4-3
j_gene: TRBJ2-7
len: 16
abundance: .

CDR3aa: CASTVGQERVRTWNTEAFF
v_gene: TRBV19
j_gene: TRBJ1-1
len: 19
abundance: few

CDR3aa: CSVVTGFTEAFF
v_gene: TRBV29-1
j_gene: TRBJ1-1
len: 12
abundance: few

CDR3aa: CASSEAGGSYGYTF
v_gene: TRBV25-1
j_gene: TRBJ1-2
len: 14
abundance: .

CDR3aa: CASSPNRGRDIQYF
v_gene: TRBV14
j_gene: TRBJ2-4
len: 14
abundance: .

CDR3aa: CASNLRQGPGTEAFF
v_gene: TRBV6-6
j_gene: TRBJ1-1
len: 15
abundance: .

CDR3aa: CASSIEAGDSQPQHF
v_gene: TRBV19
j_gene: TRBJ1-5
len: 15
abundance: few

CDR3aa: CAISVSGGVGTDTQYF
v_gene: TRBV10-3
j_gene: TRBJ2-3
len: 16
abundance: .

CDR3aa: CATLLAGKNEQFF
v_gene: TRBV19
j_gene: TRBJ2-1
len: 13
abundance: .

CDR3aa: CASSLGLDTEAFF
v_gene: TRBV5-1
j_gene: TRBJ1-1
len: 13
abundance: .

CDR3aa: CASSLGGGNPGELFF
v_gene: TRBV7-3
j_gene: TRBJ2-2
len: 15
abundance: .

CDR3aa: CASSFPSHEQYF
v_gene: TRBV5-6
j_gene: TRBJ2-7
len: 12
abundance: .

CDR3aa: CASSYSGRDTQYF
v_gene: TRBV6-5
j_gene: TRBJ2-3
len: 13
abundance: .

CDR3aa: CASSLRGAINEQFF
v_gene: TRBV5-4
j_gene: TRBJ2-1
len: 14
abundance: once

CDR3aa: CASPSDGPNTEAFF
v_gene: TRBV7-9
j_gene: TRBJ1-1
len: 14
abundance: .

CDR3aa: CASSLSGGSDYGYTF
v_gene: TRBV28
j_gene: TRBJ1-2
len: 15
abundance: .

CDR3aa: CATSRDDLTSGRSFSGNEQFF
v_gene: TRBV15
j_gene: TRBJ2-1
len: 21
abundance: .

CDR3aa: CASSVPGGGGAETQYF
v_gene: TRBV2
j_gene: TRBJ2-5
len: 16
abundance: .

CDR3aa: CAIREQGRGTGELFF
v_gene: TRBV10-3
j_gene: TRBJ2-2
len: 15
abundance: .

CDR3aa: CASSQAPLYEQYF
v_gene: TRBV7-3
j_gene: TRBJ2-7
len: 13
abundance: .

CDR3aa: CASSLVVGNGEQYF
v_gene: TRBV7-9
j_gene: TRBJ2-7
len: 14
abundance: .

CDR3aa: CASRNPWGASNQPQHF
v_gene: TRBV19
j_gene: TRBJ1-5
len: 16
abundance: .

CDR3aa: CASSLGAGGTYEQYF
v_gene: TRBV5-5
j_gene: TRBJ2-7
len: 15
abundance: .

CDR3aa: CAWSRDRGTEAFF
v_gene: TRBV30
j_gene: TRBJ1-1
len: 13
abundance: .

CDR3aa: CASSPQGAGHQETQYF
v_gene: TRBV5-6
j_gene: TRBJ2-5
len: 16
abundance: .